These T cell receptor beta chains were read from a single sample in a study of CD8 T cells in Susac syndrome. MiXCR, run by TCRdb on the immunoSEQ multiplex PCR reads, gives a single entry per CDR3 protein. The sample includes 120,000 to 150,000 distinct CDR3 sequences, around 95% of them seen just once. Input material: CD4+ T cells from PBMCs. These TCRs come from a human donor with Susac syndrome. CDR3s include the opening cysteine and the closing phenylalanine or tryptophan. Clone size is stated in some rows and not others, as once, few, many or a class when expanded.

CASSTRTSRELFF,TRBV19,NA,TRBJ2-2
CASTEGVWTEAFF,TRBV25-1,NA,TRBJ1-1
CASSGGETTDTQYF,TRBV5-1,NA,TRBJ2-3
CATKSGTPYEQYF,TRBV10-3,NA,TRBJ2-7
CASSFSQGSPLHF,TRBV12-3/TRBV12-4,NA,TRBJ1-6
CSVGAGGNQPQHF,TRBV29-1,NA,TRBJ1-5
CASHPTSSSTGNEQFF,TRBV5-1,NA,TRBJ2-1
CASLGGYGYTF,TRBV23-1,NA,TRBJ1-2
CASGTWEGTQPQHF,TRBV6-6,NA,TRBJ1-5
CASSARHSDTQYF,TRBV23-1,once,TRBJ2-3
CASSPLSLGGTEAFF,TRBV28,NA,TRBJ1-1
CASSPGTGRHNEQFF,TRBV4-1,once,TRBJ2-1
CASGLEQTRFYEQFF,TRBV12-3/TRBV12-4,NA,TRBJ2-1
CASSQGGLYGYTF,TRBV3-1,NA,TRBJ1-2
CASSPREGVEETQYF,TRBV18,NA,TRBJ2-5
CSAARPRMGRDTIYF,TRBV20-1,NA,TRBJ1-3